Each of the 5 T cell receptor beta chains below was sequenced from the same sample in a study of PD-1 blockade in classical Hodgkin lymphoma. Here immunoSEQ multiplex PCR was the method, and the copy in TCRdb shows in-frame clones only, minus some. The data contain some 150,000 clones, 78% of them singletons. All patients relapsed after autologous stem cell transplantation, and brentuximab vedotin exposure varied. Sample: peripheral blood mononuclear cells (PBMCs), taken before the second cycle of nivolumab. Receptors were obtained from a human donor with classical Hodgkin lymphoma.

The V call is TRBV7-6, the J call TRBJ2-5, with a weak D call TRBD1 (6 bases). This CDR3 comprises 16 residues. Germline V gene data show CDR1 as SGHVS and CDR2 as FNYEAQ. Trimming removed 3 bases from V and 2 bases from J, with 16 bases in between. The CDR3 loop is CASSFFFGTNQETQYF. As DNA, the CDR3 is TGTGCCAGCAGCTTTTTCTTCGGGACAAATCAAGAGACCCAGTACTTC.

This clone was counted a few times. The chain joins TRBV7-3 to TRBJ2-7; 7 positions match TRBD1. V trimming: 0 bases; J trimming: 6 bases; junction bases outside the gene matches: 5. The CDR3 covers 14 residues. The germline V gene encodes CDR1 SGHTA and CDR2 FQGTGA. CDR3 region: CASSLTGTDGEQYF. The DNA of the CDR3 is TGTGCCAGCAGCTTAACGGGGACAGATGGCGAGCAGTACTTC.

This chain uses TRBV28 with TRBJ2-5, with D hard to call. Germline loops: CDR1 MDHEN, CDR2 SYDVKM. The CDR3 runs 13 residues. The ends were cut back, 5 bases at V and 1 base at J, with 8 bases in the middle. The CDR3 DNA reads TGTGCCAGCAGTCGGCGTTTCCAAGAGACCCAGTACTTC. Protein product: CASSRRFQETQYF.

The V gene is TRBV28, the J gene TRBJ1-2, with D possibly matching TRBD1 (5 bases). CDR3 size: 14 residues. Trimming removed 7 bases at V and 4 bases at J, with 16 bases between. The V gene's germline CDR1 is MDHEN and CDR2 SYDVKM. The CDR3 DNA follows: TGTGCCAGCACCCTCCGGGGGGAGGTCTATGGCTACACCTTC. This encodes CASTLRGEVYGYTF.

V is TRBV2 and J is TRBJ2-1, with D unresolved. CDR3 length: 14 residues. V was trimmed by 5 bases and J by 2 bases, leaving 10 bases between them. Looked up from germline, CDR1 is SNHLY and CDR2 is FYNNEI. DNA of the CDR3: TGTGCCAGCAGTAGATGGTCGGCCTACAATGAGCAGTTCTTC. This codes for CASSRWSAYNEQFF. The variable domain in full, completed from reference TRBV2 and TRBJ2-1, reads EPEVTQTPSHQVTQMGQEVILRCVPISNHLYFYWYRQILGQKVEFLVSFYNNEISEKSEIFDDQFSVERPDGSNFTLKIRSTKLEDSAMYFCASSRWSAYNEQFFGPGTRLTVL.